The 7 T cell receptor beta chains below were found in one sample sequenced in a study of shared clonotypes between healthy human individuals. Naive CD8 cells comprised CD45RO-negative, CCR7-positively selected cells, excluding terminally differentiated effector memory CD45RA+ cells. Assay used: immunoSEQ multiplex PCR; TCRdb lists only in-frame clones, some missing. The data hold millions of clones, with approximately 94% observed a single time. The specimen was naive CD8+ T cells from PBMCs. The receptors were gathered from a young man in good health. Some clones in this sample may be carry-over from other donors' samples.

The rearrangement joins TRBV10-3 to TRBJ1-1; no clear D gene. V dropped 0 bases and J dropped 7 bases, with 9 bases sitting between them. CDR1 and CDR2 from the germline V gene are ENHRY and SYGVKD. The CDR3 runs 13 residues. CDR3 in amino acids: CAISESAGVEAFF. CDR3 sequence (DNA): TGTGCCATCAGTGAGTCCGCAGGAGTTGAAGCTTTCTTT.

A single count supports this clone. V and J are TRBV5-4 and TRBJ2-5; perhaps TRBD1 as D (5 bases). CDR1 and CDR2 (germline): SGHNT, YYREEE (reference sequence). The CDR3 runs to 14 residues. Trimming removed 0 bases from V and 5 bases from J, with 11 bases in between. CDR3 nucleotides: TGTGCCAGCAGCTTGGGGCGGACATTCGAGACCCAGTACTTC. Protein product: CASSLGRTFETQYF.

The rearrangement links TRBV28 to TRBJ2-7; TRBD1 might be the D (6 bases). V lost 6 bases and J lost 3, with 15 bases in between. Germline V gives CDR1 MDHEN, CDR2 SYDVKM. The CDR3 loop spans 14 amino acids. The DNA for the CDR3 is TGTGCCAGCAGCCAGACGCCACAGGGCTACGAGCAGTACTTC. Translation: CASSQTPQGYEQYF. Full variable domain (rest looked up from reference TRBV28 and TRBJ2-7): DVKVTQSSRYLVKRTGEKVFLECVQDMDHENMFWYRQDPGLGLRLIYFSYDVKMKEKGDIPEGYSVSREKKERFSLILESASTNQTSMYLCASSQTPQGYEQYFGPGTRLTVT.

V is TRBV6-5 and J is TRBJ2-3, with a tentative D call TRBD2 (5 bases). Germline V gene data show CDR1 as MNHEY and CDR2 as SVGAGI. Trimming shortened V by 4 bases and J by 0 bases, and 11 bases separated the two germline ends. This CDR3 spans 15 amino acids. The CDR3 spells CASSSVRASTDTQYF. Here the CDR3 DNA reads TGTGCCAGCAGTTCGGTGAGGGCTAGCACAGATACGCAGTATTTT.

The chain combines TRBV13 with TRBJ2-2; D is unresolved. This CDR3 comprises 16 residues. CDR1 and CDR2 (germline): PRHDT, FYEKMQ (reference sequence). V was trimmed by 4 bases and J by 1 base, leaving 13 bases between them. The CDR3 DNA follows: TGTGCCAGCAGCTCGACTGCTGGGGAGAACACCGGGGAGCTGTTTTTT. Amino acid sequence: CASSSTAGENTGELFF.

J is TRBJ2-3 and V is TRBV11-2; D unresolved. V dropped 6 bases and J dropped 2 bases, with 12 bases sitting between them. CDR1 SGHAT and CDR2 FQNNGV come from the germline V gene. The CDR3 has 14 residues. CDR3 nucleotides: TGTGCCAGCAGTCAAGACGGATACACAGATACGCAGTATTTT. This sequence encodes CASSQDGYTDTQYF.

The rearrangement joins TRBV14 to TRBJ2-3; TRBD1 might be the D (5 bases). This CDR3 spans 15 amino acids. The germline V gene has CDR1 SGHDN and CDR2 FVKESK. Trimming stripped 3 bases from V and 5 bases from J, with 15 bases between. The CDR3 DNA is TGTGCCAGCAGCCAGCCAGGGCCCTACGAAGATACGCAGTATTTT. Amino acids: CASSQPGPYEDTQYF.